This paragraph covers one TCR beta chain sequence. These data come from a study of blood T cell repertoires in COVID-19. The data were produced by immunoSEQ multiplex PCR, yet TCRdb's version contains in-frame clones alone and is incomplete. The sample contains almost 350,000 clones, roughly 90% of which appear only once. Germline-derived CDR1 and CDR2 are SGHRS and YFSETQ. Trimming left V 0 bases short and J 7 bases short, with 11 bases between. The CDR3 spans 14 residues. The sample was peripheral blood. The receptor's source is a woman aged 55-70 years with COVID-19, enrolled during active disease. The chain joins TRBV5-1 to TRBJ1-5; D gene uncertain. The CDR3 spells CASSLAGRGQPQHF. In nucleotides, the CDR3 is TGCGCCAGCAGCTTGGCCGGACGAGGGCAGCCCCAGCATTTT.